This T cell receptor beta chain was sequenced for a study of blood T cell repertoires in COVID-19 (dated by TCRdb to about 2020). Turning to the overall study: Samples covering the acute and convalescent phases of COVID-19 were provided by collaborators in the United States, Italy and Spain. The samples were drawn from two sources: the first 160 participants of the ongoing ImmuneRACE study, and 950 to 1,500 subjects contributed by 6 global collaborators. The repertoires were released in a freely available public database intended as a resource for research on the immune response to SARS-CoV-2. HLA class I and class II types, where available, came from metadata supplied by the sample provider rather than from assay-based typing. The dataset comprised deeply sampled blood TCRbeta repertoires from subjects exposed to, actively infected with, or recovered from COVID-19. Sample metadata almost always included a de-identified subject ID, COVID-19 status, age in years and sex. The material from the prospective study consisted of cDNA or gDNA derived from T cells, B-cell-depleted T cells, or PBMCs. The paper's findings and limits, for the study overall: The amount of clinical and demographic metadata varied by source and participant and was provided uncurated.

TCRbeta CDR3 regions were amplified from genomic DNA by means of the immunoSEQ Assay, a bias-controlled multiplex PCR. The authors' pipeline ran thus. Within the assay, amplification of reference gene primers was used to estimate how many nucleated cells each sample contained. To quantify the absolute abundance of each unique TCRbeta CDR3 rearrangement, sequence reads were collapsed and filtered. For each sample, productive Simpson clonality was calculated as the square root of Simpson's diversity index across productive rearrangements. Not all clones reach the TCRdb copy of this immuneACCESS table, which keeps in-frame sequences only. Checked studies attribute under half of the gap to unresolved V genes and leave the rest unexplained. The DNA gave D and trimming, while V, J and clone size come from that table. The table for this sample lists roughly 180,000 clones; around 85% of them were counted only once. The ten largest clones add up to 5.5% to 8% of the sample.

The germline V gene (reference sequence) provides CDR1 MNHNY and CDR2 SVGAGI. Measured from the cysteine to the phenylalanine, the CDR3 is 16 residues long. This entry keeps only the CDR3 DNA: 48 bases, framed from base 1. V is clipped by 0 bases and J by 2 bases, and the sequence between their germline boundaries is 12 bases long. One collaborating source in Seattle enrolled patients during active infection and followed them longitudinally through the course of disease. Each collaborating institution followed its own protocols to collect whole blood in K2EDTA tubes. For TCRbeta analysis, collaborator samples were shipped as frozen whole blood, as isolated PBMCs, or as DNA extracted from either sample type. As regards this clone: Its antigen remains unidentified. Base-call qualities are not available, and no considerably larger clone is one nucleotide away.

The chain couples TRBV6-6 to TRBJ2-3; 6 matching bases give a weak D call of TRBD1. The sequencing input was peripheral blood. This clonotype was sampled from a man older than 75 with COVID-19, enrolled during active disease. The CDR3 region has the sequence CASSYSHRDHTDTQYF. The nucleotide sequence is given as TGTGCCAGCAGTTACTCGCACAGGGATCACACAGATACGCAGTATTTT.